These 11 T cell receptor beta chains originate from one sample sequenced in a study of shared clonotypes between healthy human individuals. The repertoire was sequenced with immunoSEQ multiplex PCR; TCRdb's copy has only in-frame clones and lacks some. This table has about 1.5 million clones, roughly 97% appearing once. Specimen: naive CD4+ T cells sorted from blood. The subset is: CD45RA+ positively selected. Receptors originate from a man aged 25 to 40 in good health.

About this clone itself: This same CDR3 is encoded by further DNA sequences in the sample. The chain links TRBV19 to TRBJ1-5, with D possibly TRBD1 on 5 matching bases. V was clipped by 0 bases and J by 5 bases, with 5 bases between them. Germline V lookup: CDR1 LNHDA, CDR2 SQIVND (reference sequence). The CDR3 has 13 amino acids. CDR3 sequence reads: CASSIEGHQPQHF. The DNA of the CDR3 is TGTGCCAGTAGTATAGAGGGACATCAGCCCCAGCATTTT.

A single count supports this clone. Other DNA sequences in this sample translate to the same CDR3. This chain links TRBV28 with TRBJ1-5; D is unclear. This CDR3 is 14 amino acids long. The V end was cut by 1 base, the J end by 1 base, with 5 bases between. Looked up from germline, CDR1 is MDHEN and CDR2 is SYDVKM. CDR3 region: CASSLLGSNQPQHF. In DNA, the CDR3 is TGTGCCAGCAGTTTATTAGGAAGCAATCAGCCCCAGCATTTT.

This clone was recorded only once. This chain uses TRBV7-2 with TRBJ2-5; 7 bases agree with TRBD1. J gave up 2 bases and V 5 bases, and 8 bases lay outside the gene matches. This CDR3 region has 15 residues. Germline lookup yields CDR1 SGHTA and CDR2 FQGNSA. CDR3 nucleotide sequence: TGTGCCAGCAGCCCCGGACAGGAGATACAAGAGACCCAGTACTTC. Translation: CASSPGQEIQETQYF.

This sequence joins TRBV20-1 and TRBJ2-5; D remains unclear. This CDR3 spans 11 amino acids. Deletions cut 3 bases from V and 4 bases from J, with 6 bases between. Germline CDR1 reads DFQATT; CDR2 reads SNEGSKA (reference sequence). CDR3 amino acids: CSARRRETQYF. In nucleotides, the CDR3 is TGCAGTGCTAGGCGGAGAGAGACCCAGTACTTC.

CDR3 in amino acids: CAWSLGYEQYF. CDR3 bases: TGTGCCTGGAGTCTAGGCTACGAGCAGTACTTC. The chain links TRBV30 to TRBJ2-7, with D hard to call. Looked up from germline, CDR1 is GTSNPN and CDR2 is SVGIG (reference sequence). V lost 2 bases to trimming and J lost 3 bases, with 5 bases between them. This CDR3 has 11 residues.

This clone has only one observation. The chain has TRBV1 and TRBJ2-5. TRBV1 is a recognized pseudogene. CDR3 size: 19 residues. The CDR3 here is CTSSQSGQGTRGPGETQYF. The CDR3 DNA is TGCACCAGCAGCCAATCTGGTCAGGGCACTAGAGGCCCTGGGGAGACCCAGTACTTC.

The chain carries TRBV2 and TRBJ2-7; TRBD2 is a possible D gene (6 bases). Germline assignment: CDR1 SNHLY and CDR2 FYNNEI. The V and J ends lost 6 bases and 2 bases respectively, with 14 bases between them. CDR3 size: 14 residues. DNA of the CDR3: TGTGCCAGCAGGGTGGTAGCGGTTACCTACGAGCAGTACTTC. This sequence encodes CASRVVAVTYEQYF.

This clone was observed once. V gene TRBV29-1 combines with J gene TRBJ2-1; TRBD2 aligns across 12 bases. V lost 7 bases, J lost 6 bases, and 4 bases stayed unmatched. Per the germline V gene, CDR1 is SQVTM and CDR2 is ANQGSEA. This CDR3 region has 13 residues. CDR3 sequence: CSGTSGRPNEQFF. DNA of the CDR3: TGCAGCGGCACTAGCGGGAGGCCCAATGAGCAGTTCTTC.

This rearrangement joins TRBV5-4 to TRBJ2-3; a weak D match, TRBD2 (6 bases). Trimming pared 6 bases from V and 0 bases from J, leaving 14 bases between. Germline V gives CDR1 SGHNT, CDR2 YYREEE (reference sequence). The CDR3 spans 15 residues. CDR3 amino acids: CASIQEGGSTDTQYF. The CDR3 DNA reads TGTGCCAGCATCCAGGAGGGCGGTAGCACAGATACGCAGTATTTT. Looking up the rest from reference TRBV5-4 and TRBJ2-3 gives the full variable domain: ETGVTQSPTHLIKTRGQQVTLRCSSQSGHNTVSWYQQALGQGPQFIFQYYREEENGRGNFPPRFSGLQFPNYSSELNVNALELDDSALYLCASIQEGGSTDTQYFGPGTRLTVL.

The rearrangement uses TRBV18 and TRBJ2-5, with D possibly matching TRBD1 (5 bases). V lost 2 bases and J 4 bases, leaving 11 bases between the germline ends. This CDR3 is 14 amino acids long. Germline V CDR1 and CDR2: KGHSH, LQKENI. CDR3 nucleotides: TGTGCCAGCTCACCAAGGGGTGCAGCAGAGACCCAGTACTTC. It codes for CASSPRGAAETQYF. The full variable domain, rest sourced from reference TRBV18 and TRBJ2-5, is NAGVMQNPRHLVRRRGQEARLRCSPMKGHSHVYWYRQLPEEGLKFMVYLQKENIIDESGMPKERFSAEFPKEGPSILRIQQVVRGDSAAYFCASSPRGAAETQYFGPGTRLLVL.

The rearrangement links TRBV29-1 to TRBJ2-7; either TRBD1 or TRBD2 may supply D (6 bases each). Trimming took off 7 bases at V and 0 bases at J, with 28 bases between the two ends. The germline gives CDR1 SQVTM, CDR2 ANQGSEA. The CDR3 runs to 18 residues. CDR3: CSAGGLDPSAGSSYEQYF. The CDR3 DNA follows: TGCAGCGCTGGGGGGCTGGATCCTAGTGCGGGGAGCTCCTACGAGCAGTACTTC.